The 3 T cell receptor beta chains given below trace back to one sample, sequenced in a study of T cells in women clearing cervical HPV infection. Assay used: immunoSEQ multiplex PCR; TCRdb lists only in-frame clones, some missing. The sample table sets out roughly 23,000 clones. The sequencing input was blood buffy coat. The receptors come from a woman aged 18 to 75 with a cervical HPV16 infection that either progressed to CIN3+ or cleared (not recorded which).

CDR3 region: CASSLGTGNVETQYF. The CDR3 DNA, read in part, is TGTGCCAGTAGCCTGGGGACTGGGAACGTTGAGACC. This chain links TRBV19 with TRBJ2-5; perhaps TRBD2 as D (6 bases). The observed sequence ends 3 residues before the CDR3 terminus, with the missing tail filled in from the germline J gene. Germline loops: CDR1 LNHDA, CDR2 SQIVND (reference sequence). This CDR3 has 15 residues. V was shortened by 6 bases and J by 5 bases, with 19 bases between the two germline ends.

In the case of this clone: The read terminates 3 residues ahead of where the CDR3 ends, so the germline J gene completes it. This sequence joins TRBV19 and TRBJ1-4, with 10 bases matching TRBD1. J gave up 5 bases and V 4 bases, and 4 bases lay outside the gene matches. This CDR3 spans 15 amino acids. In germline, CDR1 is LNHDA, CDR2 SQIVND (reference sequence). The covered CDR3 bases are TGTGCCAGTAGTACGACAGGGGGCGAAAATGAAAAA. Translation gives CASSTTGGENEK. The entire CDR3 sequence reads CASSTTGGENEKLFF.

A remark on this clone: The CDR3 is cut off 3 residues early in the read; its end comes from the germline J gene. The chain employs TRBV14 and TRBJ1-6, with a tentative D call TRBD1 (5 bases). This CDR3 contains 15 residues. V shed 7 bases and J shed 2 bases, with 12 bases lying between them. CDR1 SGHDN and CDR2 FVKESK come from the germline V gene. CDR3 sequence reads: CASKHGGTYNSPLHF. CDR3 bases read: TGTGCCAGCAAACACGGGGGGACCTATAATTCACCC.